These 19 T cell receptor beta chains share one sample of origin, sequenced in a study of blood T cell repertoires in COVID-19. Profiled with immunoSEQ multiplex PCR; TCRdb holds only in-frame clones, not every one. The sample carries some 390,000 clones, about 87% recorded once. Sequencing used peripheral blood. The source of these receptors is a human donor in a cohort sampled during active COVID-19.

V is TRBV19 and J is TRBJ1-1; D is perhaps TRBD1 (5 bases). Germline CDR1 is LNHDA and CDR2 is SQIVND (reference sequence). This CDR3 spans 14 amino acids. The V and J ends lost 6 bases and 11 bases respectively, with 22 bases between them. CDR3 in DNA: TGTGCCAGTAGCCTAGGTGGGGGGACGGTGGAGGCTTTCTTT. Amino acids: CASSLGGGTVEAFF. The full variable domain, completed using reference TRBV19 and TRBJ1-1, is DGGITQSPKYLFRKEGQNVTLSCEQNLNHDAMYWYRQDPGQGLRLIYYSQIVNDFQKGDIAEGYSVSREKKESFPLTVTSAQKNPTAFYLCASSLGGGTVEAFFGQGTRLTVV.

This clone has only a few counts. The V gene is TRBV29-1, the J gene TRBJ1-1; D is ambiguous. This CDR3 has 12 amino acids. V was pared by 6 bases and J by 4 bases, with 12 bases between. Germline CDR1 is SQVTM and CDR2 is ANQGSEA. In DNA form, the CDR3 reads TGCAGCGTCCTAGAAGTAGGCACTGAAGCTTTCTTT. Its protein product is CSVLEVGTEAFF. Combining the CDR3 with reference TRBV29-1 and TRBJ1-1 gives the whole variable domain SAVISQKPSRDICQRGTSLTIQCQVDSQVTMMFWYRQQPGQSLTLIATANQGSEATYESGFVIDKFPISRPNLTFSTLTVSNMSPEDSSIYLCSVLEVGTEAFFGQGTRLTVV.

The rearrangement links TRBV2 to TRBJ1-2, with a weak D call TRBD1 (6 bases). Germline assignment: CDR1 SNHLY and CDR2 FYNNEI. V was shortened by 0 bases and J by 2 bases, with 16 bases between the two germline ends. The CDR3 runs 17 residues. As DNA, the CDR3 is TGTGCCAGCAGTGAAGCGAGACAGGTCCCCGCAAACTATGGCTACACCTTC. This encodes CASSEARQVPANYGYTF.

V gene TRBV30 combines with J gene TRBJ2-3; a weak D match, TRBD2 (6 bases). V shed 5 bases and J shed 8 bases, with 11 bases lying between them. The CDR3 runs 11 residues. Germline V gene lookup returns CDR1 GTSNPN and CDR2 SVGIG (reference sequence). In nucleotides, the CDR3 is TGTGCCTGGGCCCCGGGACTTACGCAGTATTTT. Amino acid sequence: CAWAPGLTQYF.

The chain employs TRBV7-7 and TRBJ2-5; maybe TRBD1 (5 bases). Germline CDR1 and CDR2: SSHAT and FNYEAQ (reference sequence). CDR3 length equals 12 residues. The CDR3 nucleotides are TGTGCTAAGACAGCCTCTCAAGAGACCCAGTACTTC. Translation: CAKTASQETQYF.

This clone was detected only once. The chain is built from TRBV25-1 and TRBJ2-1; 13 bases align to TRBD2. Per the germline V gene, CDR1 is MGHDK and CDR2 is SYGVNS. V trimming: 2 bases; J trimming: 10 bases; junction bases outside the gene matches: 11. This CDR3 is built from 17 residues. The CDR3 region has the DNA TGTGCCAGCAGTGAACTTACGGGACTAGCGGGATTGAGGGAGCAGTTCTTC. Protein: CASSELTGLAGLREQFF. Full variable domain (remainder filled in from reference TRBV25-1 and TRBJ2-1): EADIYQTPRYLVIGTGKKITLECSQTMGHDKMYWYQQDPGMELHLIHYSYGVNSTEKGDLSSESTVSRIRTEHFPLTLESARPSHTSQYLCASSELTGLAGLREQFFGPGTRLTVL.

The rearrangement joins TRBV4-1 to TRBJ2-1; no reliable D call. V lost 0 bases and J lost 7, with 10 bases in between. Germline assignment: CDR1 MGHRA and CDR2 YSYEKL. The CDR3 consists of 14 residues. The CDR3 loop is CASSQEVEVNEQFF. Here the CDR3 DNA reads TGCGCCAGCAGCCAAGAGGTAGAGGTGAATGAGCAGTTCTTC.

Here the CDR3 reads CASSSPGTPIAKNIQYF. The DNA for the CDR3 is TGTGCCAGCAGCTCTCCTGGGACACCCATAGCCAAAAACATTCAGTACTTC. This chain connects TRBV21-1 to TRBJ2-4; the table's D call, TRBD1, was not checked against the DNA. TRBV21-1 is listed as a pseudogene. The length of the CDR3 is 17 residues.

This chain joins TRBV10-3 and TRBJ1-5, with 8 bases matching TRBD1. Germline V lookup: CDR1 ENHRY, CDR2 SYGVKD. The V segment lost 4 bases and the J segment 7 bases; nucleotides outside the gene matches: 3. The CDR3 is 13 amino acids. The CDR3 spells CAISGTGTQPQHF. The CDR3 DNA sequence: TGTGCCATCAGTGGGACAGGGACCCAGCCCCAGCATTTT.

The V gene is TRBV7-6, the J gene TRBJ1-1, with TRBD1 as a possible D gene (5 bases). Trimming shortened V by 3 bases and J by 3 bases, and 14 bases separated the two germline ends. From germline, CDR1 is SGHVS and CDR2 FNYEAQ. The CDR3 contains 15 residues. Written as DNA, the CDR3 is TGTGCCAGCAGCTTGTTTCCAGGGATAGACACTGAAGCTTTCTTT. Protein: CASSLFPGIDTEAFF.

The chain employs TRBV11-2 and TRBJ2-2; 7 nucleotides align to TRBD1. The CDR3 extends over 15 amino acids. V dropped 4 bases and J dropped 4; count of bases not matched to a gene: 6. In germline, CDR1 is SGHAT, CDR2 FQNNGV. CDR3 DNA: TGTGCCAGCAGCTATGGGACAGAGGTCACCGGGGAGCTGTTTTTT. Translation gives CASSYGTEVTGELFF.

This clone was recorded many times. The chain combines TRBV18 with TRBJ2-7; D is ambiguous. CDR3 length: 13 amino acids. CDR1 and CDR2 (germline): KGHSH, LQKENI. V lost 2 bases and J 5 bases, leaving 10 bases between the germline ends. DNA for the CDR3: TGTGCCAGCTCACCAGGAGAGGATCACGAGCAGTACTTC. It codes for CASSPGEDHEQYF. The full variable domain, in which reference TRBV18 and TRBJ2-7 provide the parts outside the CDR3, is NAGVMQNPRHLVRRRGQEARLRCSPMKGHSHVYWYRQLPEEGLKFMVYLQKENIIDESGMPKERFSAEFPKEGPSILRIQQVVRGDSAAYFCASSPGEDHEQYFGPGTRLTVT.

V is TRBV9 and J is TRBJ2-1, with a possible D match to TRBD1 (5 bases). This CDR3 contains 15 residues. Germline V gene lookup returns CDR1 SGDLS and CDR2 YYNGEE. Between the trimmed V and J ends, which lost 3 bases and 4 bases, there was a span of 14 bases. The CDR3 sequence: CASSADGAPYNEQFF. The DNA for the CDR3 is TGTGCCAGCAGCGCGGATGGGGCACCGTACAATGAGCAGTTCTTC.

The V call is TRBV21-1, the J call TRBJ2-2; TRBD1 was called by the table and not checked on the DNA. TRBV21-1 is a recognized pseudogene. The CDR3 is 18 residues long. The CDR3 spells CASSSPGRGTPNTGELFF. The CDR3 DNA reads TGTGCCAGCAGCAGCCCAGGTAGAGGGACACCGAACACCGGGGAGCTGTTTTTT.

The CDR3 loop reads CASSPGIASYNSPLHF. DNA for the CDR3: TGCGCCAGCAGCCCGGGGATCGCCTCCTATAATTCACCCCTCCACTTT. The chain has TRBV4-1 and TRBJ1-6; no reliable D call. V lost 4 bases, J lost 0 bases, and 10 bases lay in between. Per the germline V gene, CDR1 is MGHRA and CDR2 is YSYEKL. The CDR3 contains 16 residues.

This chain uses TRBV4-1 with TRBJ2-7; D perhaps matches TRBD1 (6 bases). Germline V gene data show CDR1 as MGHRA and CDR2 as YSYEKL. V lost 4 bases to trimming and J lost 2 bases, with 12 bases between them. The CDR3 runs to 14 residues. For the CDR3, the DNA is TGCGCCAGCAGCCGCGTCTACAGGGCCTACGAGCAGTACTTC. Amino acids: CASSRVYRAYEQYF.

V is TRBV18 and J is TRBJ2-3, with unresolved D. Germline V gene lookup returns CDR1 KGHSH and CDR2 LQKENI. The CDR3 loop spans 13 amino acids. Trimming took 5 bases from V and 3 from J, leaving 9 bases between them. The CDR3 spells CASSIAETDTQYF. DNA for the CDR3: TGTGCCAGCTCAATTGCGGAAACAGATACGCAGTATTTT.

The rearrangement joins TRBV11-2 to TRBJ1-3; 8 nucleotides line up with TRBD1. The CDR3 is made up of 14 amino acids. J was trimmed by 3 bases and V by 6 bases; bases with no gene match: 4. Germline V CDR1 and CDR2: SGHAT, FQNNGV. CDR3 loop: CASSRTGGGNTIYF. The CDR3 DNA reads as TGTGCCAGCAGTCGTACAGGGGGTGGAAACACCATATATTTT.

The count of this clone is one. The CDR3 nucleotides are TGTGCCAGCAGCGTAGGCCCCGGACTAGCGGGAGGGACAGGCTACGAGCAGTACTTC. Translation gives CASSVGPGLAGGTGYEQYF. The chain combines TRBV9 with TRBJ2-7, with 15 bases aligning to TRBD2. This CDR3 spans 19 amino acids. Per the germline V gene, CDR1 is SGDLS and CDR2 is YYNGEE. V was clipped by 0 bases and J by 3 bases; unmatched bases: 10. Based on the CDR3 plus reference TRBV9 and TRBJ2-7, the full variable domain is DSGVTQTPKHLITATGQRVTLRCSPRSGDLSVYWYQQSLDQGLQFLIQYYNGEERAKGNILERFSAQQFPDLHSELNLSSLELGDSALYFCASSVGPGLAGGTGYEQYFGPGTRLTVT.